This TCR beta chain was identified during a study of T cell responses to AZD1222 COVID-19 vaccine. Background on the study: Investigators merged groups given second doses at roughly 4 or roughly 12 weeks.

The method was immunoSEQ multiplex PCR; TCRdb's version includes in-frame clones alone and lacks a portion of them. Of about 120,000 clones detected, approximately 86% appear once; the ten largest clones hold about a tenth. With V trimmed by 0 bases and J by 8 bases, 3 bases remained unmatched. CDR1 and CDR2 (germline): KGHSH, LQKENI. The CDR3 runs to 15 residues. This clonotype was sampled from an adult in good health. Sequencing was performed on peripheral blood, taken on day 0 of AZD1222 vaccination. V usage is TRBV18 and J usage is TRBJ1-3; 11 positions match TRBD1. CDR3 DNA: TGTGCCAGCTCACCACCGGGACAGGGGGGATACACCATATATTTT. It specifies CASSPPGQGGYTIYF.